These 20 T cell receptor beta chains were sequenced from one sample in a study of glioma-infiltrating T cells. TCR alpha and beta CDR3 regions were amplified from RNA using iRepertoire nested multiplex PCR. TCRdb analysed the multiplex PCR reads with MiXCR anew, one entry per CDR3 protein. In the table there are some 110,000 distinct CDR3 sequences, more than 20% of which are singletons. Sequencing was carried out using glioma tissue, nonneoplastic brain tissue, or PBMCs (not recorded which). The source is a human donor with low-grade glioma or glioblastoma, undergoing nonglioma brain surgery, or in good health (not recorded which).

This clonotype was seen at least ten times. The V and J genes are TRBV6-2 or TRBV6-3 and TRBJ2-3, with TRBD1 as a possible D gene (5 bases). The CDR3 extends over 14 amino acids. In germline, CDR1 is MNHEY, CDR2 SVGEGT. Trimming took off 2 bases at V and 1 base at J, with 7 bases between the two ends. CDR3 sequence: CASSYEGGTDTQYF. In nucleotides, the CDR3 is TGTGCCAGCAGTTACGAAGGGGGCACAGATACGCAGTATTTT.

The gene calls are TRBV2 and TRBJ2-7; D may be TRBD2 (5 bases). The length of the CDR3 is 13 residues. Per the germline V gene, CDR1 is SNHLY and CDR2 is FYNNEI. V shed 3 bases and J shed 3 bases, with 9 bases lying between them. The CDR3 DNA reads TGTGCCAGCAGTGAGAGAGGGAACTACGAGCAGTACTTC. This gives the protein CASSERGNYEQYF.

This clonotype showed up just a few times. The rearrangement links TRBV7-8 to TRBJ2-7; a possible D gene is TRBD2 (5 bases). V was trimmed by 1 base and J by 3 bases, leaving 22 bases between them. Germline V gives CDR1 SGHVS, CDR2 FQNEAQ. This CDR3 region has 18 residues. CDR3: CASSLVGLAEGYIYEQYF. CDR3 coding DNA: TGTGCCAGCAGCTTAGTAGGTCTAGCAGAGGGCTATATCTACGAGCAGTACTTC.

This chain links TRBV29-1 with TRBJ2-5; D is ambiguous. The CDR3 sequence is 13 residues long. Germline-derived CDR1 and CDR2 are SQVTM and ANQGSEA. V was shortened by 6 bases and J by 2 bases, with 13 bases between the two germline ends. The CDR3 bases are TGCAGCGTGGCTACCTTTATACAAGAGACCCAGTACTTC. Translation: CSVATFIQETQYF.

The table lists this clonotype with many counts. V is TRBV28 and J is TRBJ1-1; a possible D gene is TRBD1 (5 bases). This CDR3 contains 13 residues. CDR1 and CDR2 (germline): MDHEN, SYDVKM. V lost 7 bases to trimming and J lost 4 bases, with 13 bases between them. In nucleotides, the CDR3 is TGTGCCAGCACCCTAATCGACAGCACTGAAGCTTTCTTT. This translates into CASTLIDSTEAFF.

Concerning this clonotype itself: Possible read error: a much larger clone is one base away. The rearrangement joins TRBV12-3 or TRBV12-4 to TRBJ2-4; possible D gene TRBD2, 5 bases. The CDR3 runs 16 residues. V was clipped by 1 base and J by 1 base, with 11 bases between them. In nucleotides, the CDR3 is TGTGCCAGCAGTTTAGTTATAGGGAGCGCCAAAAACATTCAGTACTTC. Encoded protein: CASSLVIGSAKNIQYF.

In this sample, this clonotype turned up many times. J is TRBJ1-5 and V is TRBV2; a weak D match, TRBD1 (5 bases). CDR3 length equals 15 residues. The V end lost 3 bases, the J end lost 0 bases, and 9 bases lay between the germline ends. Germline V CDR1 and CDR2: SNHLY, FYNNEI. CDR3 residues: CASSDWDYSNQPQHF. The CDR3 nucleotides read TGTGCCAGCAGTGATTGGGACTATAGCAATCAGCCCCAGCATTTT.

The chain uses TRBV19 and TRBJ2-5; 7 bases line up with TRBD2. V shed 8 bases and J 3 bases; nucleotides not matched to a gene: 15. Germline V gene lookup returns CDR1 LNHDA and CDR2 SQIVND (reference sequence). CDR3 size: 16 residues. Here the CDR3 DNA reads TGTGCCAGTTCCTCGGGACTAACTTATATTAAAGAGACCCAGTACTTC. Translating it yields CASSSGLTYIKETQYF. Full variable domain (rest looked up from reference TRBV19 and TRBJ2-5): DGGITQSPKYLFRKEGQNVTLSCEQNLNHDAMYWYRQDPGQGLRLIYYSQIVNDFQKGDIAEGYSVSREKKESFPLTVTSAQKNPTAFYLCASSSGLTYIKETQYFGPGTRLLVL.

The sample holds a few counts of this clonotype. This may come from a read error, since a much larger clone is one base off. V usage is TRBV20-1 and J usage is TRBJ2-1; a possible D gene is TRBD2 (5 bases). V lost 6 bases and J lost 2, with 11 bases in between. The CDR3 covers 13 residues. Germline V gene lookup returns CDR1 DFQATT and CDR2 SNEGSKA (reference sequence). The CDR3 protein is CSALPGTYNEQFF. As DNA, the CDR3 is TGCAGTGCCCTACCCGGGACCTACAATGAGCAGTTCTTC.

The V gene is TRBV6-6, the J gene TRBJ2-1; D remains unclear. CDR1 and CDR2 (germline): MNHNY, SVGAGI (reference sequence). CDR3 length equals 16 residues. V lost 7 bases to trimming and J lost 6 bases, with 22 bases between them. CDR3 amino acids: CASILKRLVSRNEQFF. In DNA form, the CDR3 reads TGTGCCAGCATCCTCAAGAGGCTAGTGTCTCGCAATGAGCAGTTCTTC.

A word on this clonotype: Since a much larger clone is just one base distant, this may be a read error. CDR3 nucleotide sequence: TGTCCCAGCAGTGAAGTCGGGGTGGGAAAGAACACTGAAGCTTTCTTT. This encodes CPSSEVGVGKNTEAFF. The chain carries TRBV2 and TRBJ1-1; D ambiguous. The CDR3 extends over 16 amino acids. Looked up from germline, CDR1 is SNHLY and CDR2 is FYNNEI.

The table lists this clonotype with a few counts. The chain carries TRBV29-1 and TRBJ1-1, with 7 bases matching TRBD1. The V gene's germline CDR1 is SQVTM and CDR2 ANQGSEA. The CDR3 sequence is 15 residues long. V lost 5 bases to trimming and J lost 1 base; unmatched junction nucleotides: 10. The CDR3: CSVTGASGWNTEAFF. The DNA for the CDR3 is TGCAGCGTTACAGGGGCTTCGGGATGGAACACTGAAGCTTTCTTT.

There are a few counts of this clonotype. V usage is TRBV29-1 and J usage is TRBJ2-1, with 7 bases that match TRBD2. The CDR3 covers 14 residues. The J segment lost 8 bases and the V segment lost 5 bases, leaving 12 bases of the junction unmatched. Germline CDR1 is SQVTM and CDR2 is ANQGSEA. This chain's CDR3 is CSVRPGRESHEQFF. The DNA of the CDR3 is TGCAGCGTTCGTCCGGGGCGGGAGAGTCATGAGCAGTTCTTC.

This clonotype has a handful of counts. The rearrangement uses TRBV10-3 and TRBJ2-3; 10 positions match TRBD2. Germline CDR1 reads ENHRY; CDR2 reads SYGVKD. CDR3 length: 16 residues. With V trimmed by 3 bases and J by 1 base, 4 bases remained unmatched. The CDR3: CAISDPGTSGTDTQYF. The CDR3 nucleotides are TGTGCCATCAGTGACCCCGGGACTAGCGGCACAGATACGCAGTATTTT.

At least ten counts were recorded for this clonotype. For the CDR3, the DNA is TGTGCCAGCAGAAGAACTAGCGGGAGGTCCGGGCAGTACTTC. As protein: CASRRTSGRSGQYF. This rearrangement joins TRBV6-1 to TRBJ2-7, with 12 positions matching TRBD2. There are 14 residues in the CDR3. CDR1 and CDR2 from the germline V gene are MNHNS and SASEGT. V shed 6 bases and J 9 bases; nucleotides not matched to a gene: 9.

The rearrangement links TRBV9 to TRBJ2-1; unclear D gene. This CDR3 spans 13 amino acids. The V end was cut by 0 bases, the J end by 3 bases, with 4 bases between. The germline CDR1 and CDR2 sequences are SGDLS and YYNGEE. The CDR3 reads CASSVAGYNEQFF. As DNA, the CDR3 is TGTGCCAGCAGCGTAGCAGGCTACAATGAGCAGTTCTTC.

As to this clonotype: Given a much more abundant clone one base away, this may be a read error. The chain couples TRBV18 to TRBJ2-1, with D possibly being TRBD1 or TRBD2 (6 bases each). The CDR3 contains 16 residues. The germline gives CDR1 KGHSH, CDR2 LQKENI. This CDR3 reads CSSSPQGTREGGEQFF. The DNA for the CDR3 is TGTTCCAGCTCACCACAGGGCACGCGGGAAGGCGGTGAGCAGTTCTTC.

There are a few counts of this clonotype. This chain joins TRBV11-2 and TRBJ2-7; no definite D call. The V end lost 4 bases, the J end lost 9 bases, and 10 bases lay between the germline ends. Germline V CDR1 and CDR2: SGHAT, FQNNGV. This CDR3 is 11 amino acids long. In DNA, the CDR3 is TGTGCCAGCAGCTCTCTCATGGGGCAGTACTTC. Its translation: CASSSLMGQYF.

At least ten counts were recorded for this clonotype. The V gene is TRBV10-3, the J gene TRBJ1-1; D is unclear. The CDR3 length is 11 residues. Germline values: CDR1 ENHRY, CDR2 SYGVKD. Deletions cut 4 bases from V and 8 bases from J, with 8 bases between. CDR3 nucleotide sequence: TGTGCCATCAGTGGGGAGTCCGAAGCTTTCTTT. Its protein is CAISGESEAFF.

This clonotype has at least ten counts. The chain couples TRBV6-1 to TRBJ2-1, with a tentative D call TRBD1 (6 bases). The V gene lost 2 bases and the J gene lost 4 bases, with 9 bases spanning the gap. The CDR3 sequence is 14 residues long. Germline CDR1 MNHNS, CDR2 SASEGT. The CDR3, as DNA: TGTGCCAGCAGTGAAACAGGGTGGTACAATGAGCAGTTCTTC. Translation: CASSETGWYNEQFF.